A single sample is the source of the 20 T cell receptor beta chains below, sequenced in a study of blood T cell repertoires in COVID-19. TCRdb's table, derived via immunoSEQ multiplex PCR, lists solely in-frame clones and lacks some. The table lists 150,000 to 200,000 clones, around 93% of them singletons. The source material was peripheral blood. The source is a man aged 25-45 years with COVID-19, enrolled during active disease.

This chain connects TRBV29-1 to TRBJ2-7, with a weak D call TRBD1 (5 bases). Germline values: CDR1 SQVTM, CDR2 ANQGSEA. The ends were cut back, 3 bases at V and 3 bases at J, with 9 bases in the middle. The CDR3 has 12 amino acids. The CDR3 reads CSVEGQGYEQYF. Written as DNA, the CDR3 is TGCAGCGTTGAGGGGCAGGGCTACGAGCAGTACTTC.

The chain couples TRBV7-9 to TRBJ2-7; D call uncertain. The V gene's germline CDR1 is SEHNR and CDR2 FQNEAQ (reference sequence). The CDR3 totals 14 residues. Trimming pared 8 bases from V and 1 base from J, leaving 15 bases between. The DNA for the CDR3 is TGTGCCAGCTACGTCAACTTAGAATCCTACGAGCAGTACTTC. It yields the protein CASYVNLESYEQYF.

The chain is built from TRBV28 and TRBJ1-1, with a tentative D call TRBD1 (6 bases). V lost 2 bases and J 4 bases, leaving 17 bases between the germline ends. The CDR3 covers 16 residues. Germline lookup yields CDR1 MDHEN and CDR2 SYDVKM. The DNA of the CDR3 is TGTGCCAGCAGTTTAGGAGGACAGACCTGGGGCACTGAAGCTTTCTTT. This encodes CASSLGGQTWGTEAFF.

The chain employs TRBV18 and TRBJ1-3; possible D gene TRBD1, 5 bases. The CDR3 has 16 amino acids. Trimming stripped 4 bases from V and 2 bases from J, with 15 bases between. The V gene's germline CDR1 is KGHSH and CDR2 LQKENI. The CDR3 region has the DNA TGTGCCAGCTCACTGGGGCAGGGTCTCGCTGGAAACACCATATATTTT. Encoded protein: CASSLGQGLAGNTIYF.

This clone was recorded only once. The gene calls are TRBV18 and TRBJ2-1, with a tentative D call TRBD2 (6 bases). The CDR3 is made up of 15 amino acids. V was pared by 2 bases and J by 5 bases, with 13 bases between. Germline V gene sequence: CDR1 KGHSH, CDR2 LQKENI. CDR3 coding DNA: TGTGCCAGCTCACCAACCTCCCTAGCGCACAATGAGCAGTTCTTC. This gives the protein CASSPTSLAHNEQFF. Full variable domain (outside the CDR3, taken from reference TRBV18 and TRBJ2-1): NAGVMQNPRHLVRRRGQEARLRCSPMKGHSHVYWYRQLPEEGLKFMVYLQKENIIDESGMPKERFSAEFPKEGPSILRIQQVVRGDSAAYFCASSPTSLAHNEQFFGPGTRLTVL.

In its sample, this clone was seen once. J is TRBJ2-3 and V is TRBV4-2; D might be TRBD2 (7 bases). V lost 0 bases to trimming and J lost 4 bases, with 14 bases between them. The CDR3 has 16 amino acids. Looked up from germline, CDR1 is LGHNA and CDR2 is YNFKEQ. CDR3 coding DNA: TGTGCCAGCAGCCAAGATCCGGGGGGCGAGGCAGATACGCAGTATTTT. Translating gives CASSQDPGGEADTQYF.

The rearrangement uses TRBV7-6 and TRBJ2-1; D possibly corresponds to TRBD1 (6 bases). The CDR3 is 15 residues long. V lost 5 bases to trimming and J lost 8 bases, with 19 bases between them. Germline assignment: CDR1 SGHVS and CDR2 FNYEAQ. The CDR3 DNA reads TGTGCCAGCAGCCCCATTCAGGGCAGGGGCCATGAGCAGTTCTTC. This codes for CASSPIQGRGHEQFF.

This sequence joins TRBV9 and TRBJ1-6, with no clear D. V lost 0 bases, J lost 10 bases, and 17 bases lay in between. CDR1 SGDLS and CDR2 YYNGEE come from the germline V gene. This CDR3 contains 16 residues. DNA of the CDR3: TGTGCCAGCAGCGTAGACGGGGATTCTGCAGGATCACCCCTCCACTTT. Protein sequence: CASSVDGDSAGSPLHF.

This chain's CDR3 is CASSTRAYEQYF. DNA for the CDR3: TGTGCCAGTAGTACTCGGGCCTACGAGCAGTACTTC. V gene TRBV19 combines with J gene TRBJ2-7; D not certain. Between the trimmed V and J ends, which lost 4 bases and 2 bases, there was a span of 6 bases. CDR1 and CDR2 from the germline V gene are LNHDA and SQIVND (reference sequence). The CDR3 extends over 12 amino acids.

CDR3 loop: CASSPHQQRGNNEQFF. In nucleotides, the CDR3 is TGTGCCAGCAGCCCCCACCAGCAGCGGGGGAACAATGAGCAGTTCTTC. The chain is built from TRBV9 and TRBJ2-1, with 8 nucleotides matching TRBD2. Trimming took 4 bases from V and 5 from J; bases not matched to a gene: 11. The CDR3 spans 16 residues. Germline assignment: CDR1 SGDLS and CDR2 YYNGEE.

The rearrangement links TRBV5-1 to TRBJ2-1, with 16 bases aligning to TRBD2. Germline CDR1 SGHRS, CDR2 YFSETQ. The CDR3 sequence is 17 residues long. Trimming took 4 bases from V and 6 from J; bases not matched to a gene: 7. The CDR3, as DNA: TGCGCCAGCAGCGCACCGGGACTAGCGGGGGGGCTCAATGAGCAGTTCTTC. Translation gives CASSAPGLAGGLNEQFF.

The CDR3 region has the DNA TGTGCCATCAGCCCTAGCGGGGGGGGGTACGAGCAGTACTTC. Its protein product is CAISPSGGGYEQYF. The rearrangement uses TRBV10-3 and TRBJ2-7; 12 bases map to TRBD2. Trimming at V came to 6 bases and at J to 4 bases, leaving 4 bases not matched to a gene. The length of the CDR3 is 14 residues. CDR1 and CDR2 (germline): ENHRY, SYGVKD.

This chain uses TRBV18 with TRBJ2-1; 12 nucleotides agree with TRBD2. The J segment lost 7 bases and the V segment lost 2 bases, leaving 15 bases of the junction unmatched. There are 19 residues in the CDR3. Germline V gives CDR1 KGHSH, CDR2 LQKENI. CDR3 region: CASSPRTPLTSGGRNEQFF. The CDR3, as DNA: TGTGCCAGCTCACCAAGAACACCCCTGACTAGCGGGGGACGGAATGAGCAGTTCTTC.

This chain connects TRBV5-1 to TRBJ1-2, with 8 bases aligning to TRBD1. Germline assignment: CDR1 SGHRS and CDR2 YFSETQ. V lost 4 bases and J lost 8; bases outside the gene matches: 7. The CDR3 is 13 amino acids. The CDR3 spells CASSNRDRKGYTF. The CDR3 DNA sequence: TGCGCCAGCAGCAACCGGGACAGGAAAGGCTACACCTTC.

V is TRBV5-1 and J is TRBJ2-3, with a tentative D call TRBD1 (5 bases). The CDR3 runs 14 residues. Trimming shortened V by 4 bases and J by 2 bases, and 11 bases separated the two germline ends. Per germline, CDR1 SGHRS and CDR2 YFSETQ. DNA of the CDR3: TGCGCCAGCAGCCCCGACAGCCTCACAGATACGCAGTATTTT. Its protein product is CASSPDSLTDTQYF.

The chain has TRBV27 and TRBJ1-2, with D possibly TRBD1 on 6 matching bases. Looked up from germline, CDR1 is MNHEY and CDR2 is SMNVEV (reference sequence). Trimming removed 2 bases from V and 3 bases from J, with 10 bases in between. CDR3 length: 14 amino acids. Here the CDR3 reads CASSLVRGDYGYTF. CDR3 nucleotides: TGTGCCAGCAGTTTAGTCAGGGGCGACTATGGCTACACCTTC.

The V and J genes are TRBV3-1 (or the pseudogene TRBV3-2) and TRBJ1-2, with TRBD1 identical over 8 bases. There are 15 residues in the CDR3. Per germline, CDR1 LGHDT and CDR2 YNNKEL (reference sequence). V shed 0 bases, J shed 8 bases, and the junction held 8 bases outside the gene matches. CDR3 protein: CASSQDWAGGSGYTF. The DNA of the CDR3 is TGTGCCAGCAGCCAAGATTGGGCAGGGGGCAGCGGCTACACCTTC.

The chain has TRBV2 and TRBJ1-2; possibly TRBD1 for D (5 bases). The germline gives CDR1 SNHLY, CDR2 FYNNEI. Trimming pared 5 bases from V and 10 bases from J, leaving 11 bases between. This CDR3 spans 11 amino acids. The CDR3 nucleotides read TGTGCCAGCAGTTACAGGTTAACCTACACCTTC. Amino acid sequence: CASSYRLTYTF. Drawing the rest from reference TRBV2 and TRBJ1-2, the complete variable domain is EPEVTQTPSHQVTQMGQEVILRCVPISNHLYFYWYRQILGQKVEFLVSFYNNEISEKSEIFDDQFSVERPDGSNFTLKIRSTKLEDSAMYFCASSYRLTYTFGSGTRLTVV.

The genes are TRBV30 and TRBJ1-5, with TRBD1 as a possible D gene (6 bases). CDR1 and CDR2 from the germline V gene are GTSNPN and SVGIG (reference sequence). Trimming pared 3 bases from V and 1 base from J, leaving 7 bases between. The CDR3 is made up of 13 amino acids. Written as DNA, the CDR3 is TGTGCCTGGAGAAGGGGGAGCAATCAGCCCCAGCATTTT. This encodes CAWRRGSNQPQHF.

The chain combines TRBV7-9 with TRBJ2-3, with D hard to call. The CDR3 has 11 residues. The V gene lost 3 bases and the J gene lost 5 bases, with 3 bases spanning the gap. Per germline, CDR1 SEHNR and CDR2 FQNEAQ (reference sequence). Written as DNA, the CDR3 is TGTGCCAGCAGCTTTAAAGATACGCAGTATTTT. Protein: CASSFKDTQYF.